This TCR beta chain was captured in a study of OX40 agonist ivuxolimab in advanced cancers. This clone was seen a few times. The junction shows a germline mismatch at one end, possibly a read error. The length of the CDR3 is 15 residues. Per germline, CDR1 KGHSH and CDR2 LQKENI. Produced via immunoSEQ multiplex PCR; TCRdb's table is partial and in-frame only. The repertoire holds around 150,000 clones, with 90% as singletons. The TCR was taken from an adult with an advanced solid tumor such as melanoma, head and neck, liver or kidney cancer. The chain combines TRBV18 with TRBJ1-3; 8 bases are a match to TRBD1. Material: CD4+ or CD8+ T cells sorted from blood, obtained in a trial of the OX40 agonist ivuxolimab. CDR3 loop: CASSPQGDSGNTIYF. The CDR3 coding sequence is TGTGCCAGCTCCCCACAGGGGGACTCTGGAAACACCATATATTTT.